This T cell receptor beta chain stems from a study of blood T cell repertoires in COVID-19 (dated by TCRdb to about 2020). As for the study more broadly: The collaborator samples originated in the United States, Italy and Spain and spanned the acute and convalescent phases of COVID-19. A freely available public database, intended as a resource for researchers studying the immune response to SARS-CoV-2, is where the repertoires were released. A de-identified subject ID, COVID-19 status, age in years and sex were almost always included in the sample metadata. Samples were obtained from the ongoing ImmuneRACE study (first 160 participants) and from over a thousand subjects provided by 6 global collaborators. The prospective study material was composed of cDNA or gDNA derived from T cells, B-cell-depleted T cells, or PBMCs. Deeply sampled blood TCRbeta repertoires from subjects exposed to, actively infected with, or recovered from COVID-19 were included in the dataset. Where HLA class I and class II types were available, the types were taken from metadata supplied by the sample provider, not from assay-based typing.

Collaborating institutions collected whole blood in K2EDTA tubes following their own protocols. For TCRbeta analysis, collaborators shipped samples in one of three forms: frozen whole blood, isolated PBMCs, or DNA extracted from either of those sample types. In the case of this clone: Its antigen has not been determined. Base qualities are not provided; no much larger clone lies one nucleotide away.

TCRbeta CDR3 regions were amplified from genomic DNA by means of the immunoSEQ Assay, a bias-controlled multiplex PCR. The paper's processing steps were these. Within the assay, amplification of reference gene primers was used to estimate how many nucleated cells each sample contained. To quantify the absolute abundance of each unique TCRbeta CDR3 rearrangement, sequence reads were collapsed and filtered. For each sample, productive Simpson clonality was calculated as the square root of Simpson's diversity index across productive rearrangements. This immuneACCESS table, as held by TCRdb, lists in-frame sequences with V and J called but not all clones. Of the missing ones, under half trace to an unresolved V gene in checked studies; the others have no known cause. V, J and clone size are those of that table, while D and trimming were read from the DNA. In all, the sample holds 200,000 or so clones, and roughly three quarters of those were seen once. The ten top clones hold about 18% of the sample.

Including cysteine and phenylalanine, the CDR3 has 15 amino acids. Only the CDR3 DNA is retained, 45 bases long and in frame from the first base. V and J are trimmed by 5 bases and 4 bases, and the gene matches miss 9 bases of the junction. CDR1 and CDR2 are drawn from the germline V gene: SGHRS, YFSETQ. Points the paper makes about the study in general: Clinical and demographic metadata were provided uncurated, with the amount varying by source and participant.

The specimen was peripheral blood. The chain is made from TRBV5-1 and TRBJ2-5; 9 bases in between match TRBD1. The TCR sequence derives from a man in his 60s with active or convalescent COVID-19. The CDR3 corresponds to CASSSTGGAGETQYF. In nucleotides, the sequence is TGCGCCAGCAGTTCTACAGGGGGCGCGGGAGAGACCCAGTACTTC. The variable domain in full, with residues beyond the CDR3 obtained from the reference TRBV5-1 and TRBJ2-5 genes, is KAGVTQTPRYLIKTRGQQVTLSCSPISGHRSVSWYQQTPGQGLQFLFEYFSETQRNKGNFPGRFSGRQFSNSRSEMNVSTLELGDSALYLCASSSTGGAGETQYFGPGTRLLVL.